The 4 T cell receptor beta chains below come from one sample, sequenced in a study of B cell selection in AIRE deficiency (dated by TCRdb to between 2018 and 2020). Regulatory T cells were sorted as cells that were CD4+CD25hiCD127low/negative. The library was built by means of the immunoSEQ multiplex PCR assay. This immuneACCESS table, as held by TCRdb, lists in-frame sequences with V and J called but not all clones. Of the missing ones, under half trace to an unresolved V gene in checked studies; the others have no known cause. A total of 23,000 or so clones appear in this sample, 80% to 95% of them only once. The ten largest account for roughly 1.3% of the sample. What was sequenced was CD4+CD25+ Tregs sorted from PBMCs. These receptors were obtained from a human donor in good health.

The CDR3 region is CASSLRDRGRGEQYF. The DNA of the CDR3 is TGCGCCAGCAGCTTGAGGGACAGGGGGCGAGGTGAGCAGTACTTC. The chain couples TRBV5-1 to TRBJ2-7, with TRBD1 identical over 12 bases. Germline CDR1 and CDR2: SGHRS and YFSETQ. The CDR3 is made up of 15 amino acids. The J segment lost 7 bases and the V segment lost 1 base, leaving 6 bases of the junction unmatched.

This clone has only one observation. This chain connects TRBV10-2 to TRBJ1-4, with a weak D call TRBD1 (5 bases). This CDR3 spans 14 amino acids. Germline CDR1 WSHSY, CDR2 SAAADI. The V end lost 8 bases, the J end lost 6 bases, and 16 bases lay between the germline ends. CDR3 loop: CASGQGLRDEKLFF. The CDR3 bases are TGCGCCAGCGGACAAGGGCTACGGGATGAAAAACTGTTTTTT.

The gene calls are TRBV30 and TRBJ2-3; D is unclear. Germline V gene lookup returns CDR1 GTSNPN and CDR2 SVGIG (reference sequence). This CDR3 is built from 13 residues. V lost 2 bases and J 2 bases, leaving 8 bases between the germline ends. The CDR3: CAWSMDFTDTQYF. For the CDR3, the DNA is TGTGCCTGGAGTATGGATTTCACAGATACGCAGTATTTT.

This rearrangement joins TRBV7-2 to TRBJ2-7; 8 bases agree with TRBD2. CDR3 length: 14 residues. CDR1 is SGHTA and CDR2 is FQGNSA in the germline V gene. V dropped 2 bases and J dropped 3; count of bases not matched to a gene: 3. The CDR3 region has the DNA TGTGCCAGCAGCTTAACGGGGGGGCTCTACGAGCAGTACTTC. It codes for CASSLTGGLYEQYF.